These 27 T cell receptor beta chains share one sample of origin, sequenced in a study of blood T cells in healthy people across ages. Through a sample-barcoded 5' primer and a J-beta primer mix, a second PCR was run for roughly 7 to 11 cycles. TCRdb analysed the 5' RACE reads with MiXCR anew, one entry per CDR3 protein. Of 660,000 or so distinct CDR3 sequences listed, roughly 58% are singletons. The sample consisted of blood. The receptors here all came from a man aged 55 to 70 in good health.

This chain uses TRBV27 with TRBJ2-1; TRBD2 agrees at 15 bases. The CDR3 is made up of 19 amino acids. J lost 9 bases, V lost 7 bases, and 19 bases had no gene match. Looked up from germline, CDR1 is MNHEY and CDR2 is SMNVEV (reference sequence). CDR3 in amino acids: CASNPIRGTSGGPFSEQFF. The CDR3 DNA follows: TGTGCCAGCAACCCGATCCGGGGGACTAGCGGGGGGCCCTTTAGTGAGCAGTTCTTC.

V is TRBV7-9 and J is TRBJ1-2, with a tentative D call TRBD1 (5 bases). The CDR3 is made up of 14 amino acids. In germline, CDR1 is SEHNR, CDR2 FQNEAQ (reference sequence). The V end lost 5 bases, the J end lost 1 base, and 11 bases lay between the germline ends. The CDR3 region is CASSPGTFNYGYTF. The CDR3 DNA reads TGTGCCAGCAGCCCGGGGACCTTTAACTATGGCTACACCTTC.

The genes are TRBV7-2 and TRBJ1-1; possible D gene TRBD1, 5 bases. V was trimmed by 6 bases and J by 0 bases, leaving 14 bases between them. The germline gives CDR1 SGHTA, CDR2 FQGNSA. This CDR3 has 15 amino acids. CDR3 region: CASRVMGRMNTEAFF. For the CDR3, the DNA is TGTGCCAGCAGAGTCATGGGACGGATGAACACTGAAGCTTTCTTT.

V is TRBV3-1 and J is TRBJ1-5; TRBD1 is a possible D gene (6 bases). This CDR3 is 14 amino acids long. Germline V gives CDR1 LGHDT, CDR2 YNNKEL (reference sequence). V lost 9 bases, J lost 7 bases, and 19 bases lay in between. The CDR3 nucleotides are TGTGCCAGTAGCTTCCAGGGGCGCGGGCAGCCCCAGCATTTT. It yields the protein CASSFQGRGQPQHF. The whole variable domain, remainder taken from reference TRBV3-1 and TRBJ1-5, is DTAVSQTPKYLVTQMGNDKSIKCEQNLGHDTMYWYKQDSKKFLKIMFSYNNKELIINETVPNRFSPKSPDKAHLNLHINSLELGDSAVYFCASSFQGRGQPQHFGDGTRLSIL.

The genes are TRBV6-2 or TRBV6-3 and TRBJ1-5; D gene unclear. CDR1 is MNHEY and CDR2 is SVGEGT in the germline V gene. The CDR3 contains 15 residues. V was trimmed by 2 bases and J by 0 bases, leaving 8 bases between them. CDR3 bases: TGTGCCAGCAGTTACCAGGCGGATAGCAATCAGCCCCAGCATTTT. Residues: CASSYQADSNQPQHF.

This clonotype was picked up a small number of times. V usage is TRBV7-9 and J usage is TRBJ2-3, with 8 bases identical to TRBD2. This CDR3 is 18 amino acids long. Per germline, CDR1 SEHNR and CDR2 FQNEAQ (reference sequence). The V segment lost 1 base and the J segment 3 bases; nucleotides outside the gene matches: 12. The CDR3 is CASSLDGGKRGPTDTQYF. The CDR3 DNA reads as TGTGCCAGCAGCTTAGATGGCGGAAAGCGGGGGCCGACAGATACGCAGTATTTT.

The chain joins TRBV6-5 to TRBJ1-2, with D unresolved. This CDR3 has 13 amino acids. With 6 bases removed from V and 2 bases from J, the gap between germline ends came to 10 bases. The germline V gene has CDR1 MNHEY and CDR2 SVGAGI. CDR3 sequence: CASRESSNYGYTF. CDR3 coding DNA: TGTGCCAGCAGGGAGTCCTCGAACTATGGCTACACCTTC.

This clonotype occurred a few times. CDR3 nucleotide sequence: TGTGCCAGCAGTTCAGGGGTCCGGTCACCCCTCCACTTT. This encodes CASSSGVRSPLHF. The gene calls are TRBV6-6 and TRBJ1-6, with D maybe TRBD1 (6 bases). CDR1 and CDR2 from the germline V gene are MNHNY and SVGAGI (reference sequence). V was shortened by 4 bases and J by 10 bases, with 11 bases between the two germline ends. The CDR3 extends over 13 amino acids.

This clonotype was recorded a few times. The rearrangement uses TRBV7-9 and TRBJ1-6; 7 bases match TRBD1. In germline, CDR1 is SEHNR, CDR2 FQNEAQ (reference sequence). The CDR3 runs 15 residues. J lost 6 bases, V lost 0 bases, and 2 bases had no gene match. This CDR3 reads CASSLAGTANSPLHF. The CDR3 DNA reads TGTGCCAGCAGCTTAGCCGGGACAGCTAATTCACCCCTCCACTTT.

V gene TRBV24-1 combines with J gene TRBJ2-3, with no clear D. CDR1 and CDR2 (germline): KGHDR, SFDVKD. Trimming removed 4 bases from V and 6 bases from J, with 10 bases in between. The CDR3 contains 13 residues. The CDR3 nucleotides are TGTGCCACCAGTGACGGACCCGAGGATACGCAGTATTTT. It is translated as CATSDGPEDTQYF.

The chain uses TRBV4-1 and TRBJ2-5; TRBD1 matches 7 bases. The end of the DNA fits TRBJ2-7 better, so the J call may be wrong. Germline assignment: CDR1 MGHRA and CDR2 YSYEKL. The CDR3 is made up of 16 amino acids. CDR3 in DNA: TGCGCCAGCAGCCAATCGTCGGGACAGCGCAAGTCCGAGCAGTACTTC. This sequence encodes CASSQSSGQRKSEQYF.

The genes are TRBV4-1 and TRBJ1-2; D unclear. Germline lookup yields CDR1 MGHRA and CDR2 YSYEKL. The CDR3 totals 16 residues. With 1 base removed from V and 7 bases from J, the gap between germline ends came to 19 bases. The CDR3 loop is CASSQVGASRSVGYTF. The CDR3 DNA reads TGCGCCAGCAGCCAAGTTGGCGCTTCTCGGTCGGTTGGCTACACCTTC.

The CDR3 region has the DNA TGCAGTGCTGTCTGGGGCCCCAGCACAGATACGCAGTATTTT. Residues: CSAVWGPSTDTQYF. This chain connects TRBV20-1 to TRBJ2-3, with a weak D call TRBD1 (5 bases). The CDR3 sequence is 14 residues long. V was clipped by 5 bases and J by 0 bases, with 12 bases between them. Germline V CDR1 and CDR2: DFQATT, SNEGSKA (reference sequence).

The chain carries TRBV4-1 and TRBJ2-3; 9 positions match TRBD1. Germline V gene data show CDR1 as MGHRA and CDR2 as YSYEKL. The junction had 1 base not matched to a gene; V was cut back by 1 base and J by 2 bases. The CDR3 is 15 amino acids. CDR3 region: CASSQGQGDTDTQYF. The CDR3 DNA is TGCGCCAGCAGCCAAGGACAGGGGGACACAGATACGCAGTATTTT.

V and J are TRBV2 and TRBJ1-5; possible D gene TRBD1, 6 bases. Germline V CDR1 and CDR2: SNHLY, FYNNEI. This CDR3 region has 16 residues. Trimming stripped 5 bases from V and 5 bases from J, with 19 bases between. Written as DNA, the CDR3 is TGTGCCAGCAGTCTACAGGGCCCCCATCGGGATCAGCCCCAGCATTTT. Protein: CASSLQGPHRDQPQHF. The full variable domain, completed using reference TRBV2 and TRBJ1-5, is EPEVTQTPSHQVTQMGQEVILRCVPISNHLYFYWYRQILGQKVEFLVSFYNNEISEKSEIFDDQFSVERPDGSNFTLKIRSTKLEDSAMYFCASSLQGPHRDQPQHFGDGTRLSIL.

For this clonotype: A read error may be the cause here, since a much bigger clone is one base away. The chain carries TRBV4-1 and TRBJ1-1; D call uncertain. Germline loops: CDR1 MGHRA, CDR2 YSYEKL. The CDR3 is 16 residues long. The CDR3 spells CASSQDENSVGTGAFF. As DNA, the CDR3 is TGCGCCAGCAGCCAAGATGAAAACTCGGTGGGCACTGGAGCTTTCTTT.

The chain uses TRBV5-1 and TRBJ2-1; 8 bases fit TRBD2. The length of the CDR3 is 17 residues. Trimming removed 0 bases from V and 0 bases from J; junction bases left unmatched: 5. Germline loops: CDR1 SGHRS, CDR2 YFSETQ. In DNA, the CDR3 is TGCGCCAGCAGCTTGGATGGCGGGGGGCGCTCCTACAATGAGCAGTTCTTC. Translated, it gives CASSLDGGGRSYNEQFF.

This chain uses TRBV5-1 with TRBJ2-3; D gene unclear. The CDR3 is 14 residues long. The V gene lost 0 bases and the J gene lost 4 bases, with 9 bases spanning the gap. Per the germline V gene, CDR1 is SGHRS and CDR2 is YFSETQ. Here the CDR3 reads CASSLAGPPDTQYF. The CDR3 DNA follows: TGCGCCAGCAGCTTGGCAGGTCCCCCAGATACGCAGTATTTT.

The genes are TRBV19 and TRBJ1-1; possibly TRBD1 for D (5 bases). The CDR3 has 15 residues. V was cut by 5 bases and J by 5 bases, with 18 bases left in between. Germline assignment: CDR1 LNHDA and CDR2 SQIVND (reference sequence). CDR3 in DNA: TGTGCCAGTAGTGTTGAGGGGCGCAGTAGGACTGAAGCTTTCTTT. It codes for CASSVEGRSRTEAFF.

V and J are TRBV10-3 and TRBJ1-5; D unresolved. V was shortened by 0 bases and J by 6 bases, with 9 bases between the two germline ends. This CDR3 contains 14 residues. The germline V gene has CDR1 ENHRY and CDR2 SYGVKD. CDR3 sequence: CAISESRLGQPQHF. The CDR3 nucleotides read TGTGCCATCAGTGAGTCGCGTTTGGGTCAGCCCCAGCATTTT.

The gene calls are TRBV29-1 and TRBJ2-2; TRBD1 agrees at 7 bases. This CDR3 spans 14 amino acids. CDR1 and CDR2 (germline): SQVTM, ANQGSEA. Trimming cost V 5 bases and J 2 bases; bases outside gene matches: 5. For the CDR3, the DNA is TGCAGCGTTCTAGGGACAGATAACACCGGGGAGCTGTTTTTT. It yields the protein CSVLGTDNTGELFF.

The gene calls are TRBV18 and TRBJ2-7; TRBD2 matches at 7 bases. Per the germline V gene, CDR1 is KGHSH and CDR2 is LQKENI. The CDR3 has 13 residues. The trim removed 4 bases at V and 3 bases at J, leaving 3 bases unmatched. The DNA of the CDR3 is TGTGCCAGCTCACGGACTAGATACTACGAGCAGTACTTC. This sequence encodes CASSRTRYYEQYF.

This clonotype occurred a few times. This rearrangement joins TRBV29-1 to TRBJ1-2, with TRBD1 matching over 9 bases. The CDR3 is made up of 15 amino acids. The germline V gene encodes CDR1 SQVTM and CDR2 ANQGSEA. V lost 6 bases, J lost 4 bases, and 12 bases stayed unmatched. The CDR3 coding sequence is TGCAGCGTGATTGGGGACGGACAGGGGATCTATGGCTACACCTTC. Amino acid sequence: CSVIGDGQGIYGYTF.

The CDR3 region has the DNA TGTGCCAGCAGTGACCCCTCGGGGGGCTCCTACGAGCAGTACTTC. This sequence encodes CASSDPSGGSYEQYF. This chain links TRBV25-1 with TRBJ2-7; TRBD2 matches 7 bases. Germline lookup yields CDR1 MGHDK and CDR2 SYGVNS. The CDR3 covers 15 residues. The junction had 5 bases not matched to a gene; V was cut back by 3 bases and J by 0 bases.

CDR3 nucleotides: TGTGCCAGCAGCCCTATTCCGGGGGGGCCGTCCCAAGAGACCCAGTACTTC. It is translated as CASSPIPGGPSQETQYF. The chain has TRBV5-6 and TRBJ2-4, with 8 bases that match TRBD2. Near its end, the DNA agrees better with TRBJ2-5, so the J call may be wrong. Germline lookup yields CDR1 SGHDT and CDR2 YYEEEE. The CDR3 is made up of 17 amino acids.

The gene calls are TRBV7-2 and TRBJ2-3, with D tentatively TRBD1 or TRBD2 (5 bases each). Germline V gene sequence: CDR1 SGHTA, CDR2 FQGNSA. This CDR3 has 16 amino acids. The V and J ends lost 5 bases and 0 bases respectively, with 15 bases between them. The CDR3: CASSLDPGPSTDTQYF. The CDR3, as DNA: TGTGCCAGCAGCCTAGACCCGGGGCCCAGCACAGATACGCAGTATTTT.

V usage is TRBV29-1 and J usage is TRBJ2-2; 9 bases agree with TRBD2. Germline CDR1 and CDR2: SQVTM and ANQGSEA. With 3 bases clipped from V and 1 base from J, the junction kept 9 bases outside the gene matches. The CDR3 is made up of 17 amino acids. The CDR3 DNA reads TGCAGCGTTGAGTTACGGCTAGCGGGGATGAACACCGGGGAGCTGTTTTTT. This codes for CSVELRLAGMNTGELFF.